The 22 T cell receptor beta chains reported below all come from one sample, sequenced in a study of control samples from healthy donors and cancer patients. Clones were read by immunoSEQ multiplex PCR, and TCRdb kept only the in-frame ones, dropping some. The repertoire includes fewer than 200,000 clones, 96% of them detected once, and just over 1% sits in the top ten. Sequencing was performed on blood. The receptors come from a woman aged 25 to 39 in good health.

The rearrangement links TRBV29-1 to TRBJ2-1; D gene unclear. CDR1 is SQVTM and CDR2 is ANQGSEA in the germline V gene. This CDR3 region has 11 residues. The V end was cut by 7 bases, the J end by 6 bases, with 10 bases between. The CDR3 loop reads CSALGSNEQFF. The DNA of the CDR3 is TGCAGCGCCCTGGGCAGCAATGAGCAGTTCTTC.

The sample holds a few counts of this clone. The chain has TRBV10-3 and TRBJ1-6; 10 nucleotides agree with TRBD1. The germline V gene encodes CDR1 ENHRY and CDR2 SYGVKD. V lost 11 bases, J lost 7 bases, and 5 bases stayed unmatched. The CDR3 consists of 13 residues. The CDR3 coding sequence is TGTGCCGTGACAGGGGGCGCGAATTCACCCCTCCACTTT. Amino acid sequence: CAVTGGANSPLHF.

V usage is TRBV7-2 and J usage is TRBJ1-5; D gene unclear. CDR1 is SGHTA and CDR2 is FQGNSA in the germline V gene. This CDR3 contains 15 residues. The germline V and J ends were trimmed by 5 bases and 4 bases, with 15 bases remaining between them. The CDR3 nucleotides read TGTGCCAGCAGCCGCGCGGAGGGTTTGAATCAGCCCCAGCATTTT. The encoded protein is CASSRAEGLNQPQHF.

The chain employs TRBV29-1 and TRBJ2-1, with D tentatively TRBD2 (5 bases). Trimming left V 7 bases short and J 0 bases short, with 16 bases between. Germline CDR1 is SQVTM and CDR2 is ANQGSEA. This CDR3 comprises 15 residues. The CDR3: CSGGDAESSYNEQFF. CDR3 sequence (DNA): TGCAGCGGGGGAGACGCCGAGAGCTCCTACAATGAGCAGTTCTTC.

This chain connects TRBV7-8 to TRBJ2-7; either TRBD1 or TRBD2 may fit D (5 bases each). V lost 5 bases to trimming and J lost 3 bases, with 11 bases between them. There are 13 residues in the CDR3. Germline V gives CDR1 SGHVS, CDR2 FQNEAQ. CDR3 residues: CASSGQGVYEQYF. CDR3 sequence (DNA): TGTGCCAGCAGCGGGCAGGGAGTCTACGAGCAGTACTTC.

V is TRBV28 and J is TRBJ1-3; D is unclear. The germline V and J ends were trimmed by 6 bases and 4 bases, with 7 bases remaining between them. The CDR3 covers 12 residues. Germline assignment: CDR1 MDHEN and CDR2 SYDVKM. CDR3 in amino acids: CASRLYGNTIYF. CDR3 coding DNA: TGTGCCAGCAGGCTCTACGGAAACACCATATATTTT.

The chain is built from TRBV19 and TRBJ1-2, with unresolved D. The CDR3 extends over 12 amino acids. V lost 5 bases to trimming and J lost 2 bases, with 6 bases between them. Germline-derived CDR1 and CDR2 are LNHDA and SQIVND (reference sequence). The CDR3 region has the DNA TGTGCCAGTAGTCCGGACAACTATGGCTACACCTTC. Translation gives CASSPDNYGYTF.

V usage is TRBV30 and J usage is TRBJ1-5; D uncertain. This CDR3 region has 17 residues. The ends were cut back, 0 bases at V and 0 bases at J, with 15 bases in the middle. Germline V lookup: CDR1 GTSNPN, CDR2 SVGIG (reference sequence). DNA of the CDR3: TGTGCCTGGAGTGTAGGGTGGGCTGCATATAGCAATCAGCCCCAGCATTTT. The encoded protein is CAWSVGWAAYSNQPQHF. Combining the CDR3 with reference TRBV30 and TRBJ1-5 gives the whole variable domain SQTIHQWPATLVQPVGSPLSLECTVEGTSNPNLYWYRQAAGRGLQLLFYSVGIGQISSEVPQNLSASRPQDRQFILSSKKLLLSDSGFYLCAWSVGWAAYSNQPQHFGDGTRLSIL.

The chain employs TRBV6-4 and TRBJ1-6; maybe TRBD1 (5 bases). The ends were cut back, 4 bases at V and 7 bases at J, with 11 bases in the middle. Per germline, CDR1 MRHNA and CDR2 SNTAGT. CDR3 length equals 14 residues. This chain's CDR3 is CASSALAGNSPLHF. The CDR3 DNA reads TGTGCCAGCAGTGCGTTGGCAGGGAATTCACCCCTCCACTTT.

V is TRBV7-8 and J is TRBJ1-1; TRBD1 matches at 8 bases. Germline V gives CDR1 SGHVS, CDR2 FQNEAQ. The CDR3 extends over 14 amino acids. The V gene end was trimmed by 4 bases and the J gene end by 1 base; junction bases not matched to a gene: 2. Here the CDR3 DNA reads TGTGCCAGCAGCTGGGACAGGACGAACACTGAAGCTTTCTTT. Its translation is CASSWDRTNTEAFF.

This clone turned up a few times. The chain is built from TRBV3-1 (or the pseudogene TRBV3-2) and TRBJ2-1; 8 nucleotides line up with TRBD2. Germline trimming cut 0 bases from V and 6 bases from J; bases unmatched to any gene: 13. This CDR3 comprises 18 residues. CDR1 LGHDT and CDR2 YNNKEL come from the germline V gene (reference sequence). The CDR3 DNA sequence: TGTGCCAGCAGCCAAGATTTCAGCGAGCGGGAGTGGAGCAATGAGCAGTTCTTC. The encoded protein is CASSQDFSEREWSNEQFF.

The chain recombines TRBV2 with TRBJ2-2, with 8 bases lining up with TRBD1. Unmatched junction bases numbered 3, after V lost 2 bases and J lost 4 bases. Germline CDR1 and CDR2: SNHLY and FYNNEI. The CDR3 extends over 15 amino acids. CDR3 residues: CASSERTGRTGELFF. Written as DNA, the CDR3 is TGTGCCAGCAGTGAACGGACAGGGCGCACCGGGGAGCTGTTTTTT.

This rearrangement joins TRBV9 to TRBJ1-1; 9 bases fit TRBD1. Germline CDR1 and CDR2: SGDLS and YYNGEE. The CDR3 is 15 residues long. With 3 bases clipped from V and 0 bases from J, the junction kept 3 bases outside the gene matches. The CDR3 region has the DNA TGTGCCAGCAGCGCCGGACAGGGGATGAACACTGAAGCTTTCTTT. This sequence encodes CASSAGQGMNTEAFF.

This clone occurred a few times. The rearrangement joins TRBV28 to TRBJ1-5; weak D call: TRBD1 (5 bases). There are 14 residues in the CDR3. Trimming stripped 7 bases from V and 3 bases from J, with 13 bases between. Germline CDR1 is MDHEN and CDR2 is SYDVKM. The CDR3 DNA follows: TGTGCCAGCACAGGCCAGGGCGACAATCAGCCCCAGCATTTT. Translating it yields CASTGQGDNQPQHF. Looking up the rest from reference TRBV28 and TRBJ1-5 gives the full variable domain: DVKVTQSSRYLVKRTGEKVFLECVQDMDHENMFWYRQDPGLGLRLIYFSYDVKMKEKGDIPEGYSVSREKKERFSLILESASTNQTSMYLCASTGQGDNQPQHFGDGTRLSIL.

The V gene is TRBV28, the J gene TRBJ1-1; D is unresolved. The CDR3 totals 15 residues. Germline V gene lookup returns CDR1 MDHEN and CDR2 SYDVKM. V gave up 7 bases and J gave up 0 bases, with 15 bases separating them. CDR3 amino acids: CASITDMGMNTEAFF. The CDR3 bases are TGTGCCAGCATAACCGATATGGGTATGAACACTGAAGCTTTCTTT.

The V gene is TRBV28, the J gene TRBJ1-5, with TRBD1 as a possible D gene (5 bases). The CDR3 is 11 residues long. Germline lookup yields CDR1 MDHEN and CDR2 SYDVKM. V was clipped by 9 bases and J by 15 bases, with 18 bases between them. CDR3 amino acids: CASRRDPDMHF. DNA for the CDR3: TGTGCCAGTAGACGGGACCCCGACATGCATTTT.

The chain has TRBV27 and TRBJ2-5, with D tentatively TRBD2 (6 bases). Deletions cut 4 bases from V and 0 bases from J, with 18 bases between. This CDR3 spans 17 amino acids. The germline gives CDR1 MNHEY, CDR2 SMNVEV (reference sequence). CDR3 sequence: CASSSLLGSGYQETQYF. The CDR3 DNA sequence: TGTGCCAGCAGTTCTCTCCTGGGTAGCGGATACCAAGAGACCCAGTACTTC.

The chain recombines TRBV15 with TRBJ2-7; possible D gene TRBD1, 5 bases. CDR1 is LNHNV and CDR2 is YYDKDF in the germline V gene (reference sequence). Trimming stripped 5 bases from V and 3 bases from J, with 11 bases between. The CDR3 is 13 amino acids. CDR3 in DNA: TGTGCCACCAGCCCCCGCCAGGGCTACGAGCAGTACTTC. Its translation is CATSPRQGYEQYF.

The chain is built from TRBV29-1 and TRBJ2-2; D not resolved. CDR1 is SQVTM, CDR2 ANQGSEA, per germline. V was trimmed by 4 bases and J by 7 bases, leaving 10 bases between them. CDR3 length: 12 amino acids. CDR3 amino acids: CSVGGLVGELFF. The CDR3 DNA is TGCAGCGTTGGCGGATTAGTCGGGGAGCTGTTTTTT.

The chain combines TRBV4-2 with TRBJ2-3; 11 bases are a match to TRBD2. The length of the CDR3 is 17 residues. Germline CDR1 is LGHNA and CDR2 is YNFKEQ. The V gene end was trimmed by 6 bases and the J gene end by 0 bases; junction bases not matched to a gene: 8. The CDR3 region has the DNA TGTGCCAGCAGTACGGTTCTAGCGGGGGGCAGCACAGATACGCAGTATTTT. It codes for CASSTVLAGGSTDTQYF.

The V gene is TRBV28, the J gene TRBJ1-4; no definite D call. V lost 8 bases and J 6 bases, leaving 16 bases between the germline ends. The CDR3 runs 14 residues. CDR1 and CDR2 (germline): MDHEN, SYDVKM. CDR3 residues: CASLGGGGDEKLFF. The CDR3 DNA is TGTGCCAGCCTGGGCGGAGGTGGGGATGAAAAACTGTTTTTT.

This sequence joins TRBV28 and TRBJ1-1; perhaps TRBD1 as D (6 bases). V lost 3 bases and J 3 bases, leaving 17 bases between the germline ends. CDR1 and CDR2 from the germline V gene are MDHEN and SYDVKM. The length of the CDR3 is 16 residues. Written as DNA, the CDR3 is TGTGCCAGCAGTTTTAGCCAGGGGACATCCTACACTGAAGCTTTCTTT. Protein: CASSFSQGTSYTEAFF.